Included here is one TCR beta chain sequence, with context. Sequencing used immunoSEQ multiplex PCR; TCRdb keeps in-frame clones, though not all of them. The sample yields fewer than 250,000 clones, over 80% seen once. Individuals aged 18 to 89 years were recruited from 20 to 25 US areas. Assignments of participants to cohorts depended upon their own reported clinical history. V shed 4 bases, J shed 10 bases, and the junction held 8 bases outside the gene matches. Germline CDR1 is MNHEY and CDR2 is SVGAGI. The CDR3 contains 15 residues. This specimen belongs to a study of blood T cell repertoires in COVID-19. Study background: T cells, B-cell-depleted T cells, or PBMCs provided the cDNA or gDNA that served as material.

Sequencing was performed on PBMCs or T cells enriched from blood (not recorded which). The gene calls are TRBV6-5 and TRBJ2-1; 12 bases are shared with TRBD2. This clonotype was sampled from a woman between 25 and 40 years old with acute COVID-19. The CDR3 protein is CASSSLAGGPAEQFF. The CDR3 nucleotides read TGTGCCAGCAGTTCCCTAGCGGGGGGGCCGGCCGAGCAGTTCTTC.